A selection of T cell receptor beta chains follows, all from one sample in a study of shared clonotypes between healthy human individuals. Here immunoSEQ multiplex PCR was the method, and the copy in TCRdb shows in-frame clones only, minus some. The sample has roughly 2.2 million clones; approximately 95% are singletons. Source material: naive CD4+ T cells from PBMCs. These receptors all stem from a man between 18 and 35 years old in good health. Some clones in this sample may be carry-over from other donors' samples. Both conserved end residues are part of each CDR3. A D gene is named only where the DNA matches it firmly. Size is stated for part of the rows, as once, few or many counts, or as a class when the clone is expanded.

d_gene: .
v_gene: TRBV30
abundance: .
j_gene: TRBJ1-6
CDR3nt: TGTGCCTGGAGCCTCACGGGTTCCCAACTCAATTCACCCCTCCACTTT
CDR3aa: CAWSLTGSQLNSPLHF

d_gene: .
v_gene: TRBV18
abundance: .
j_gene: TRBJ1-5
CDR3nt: TGTGCCAGCTCACCAAGGCAAAATAGCAATCAGCCCCAGCATTTT
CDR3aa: CASSPRQNSNQPQHF

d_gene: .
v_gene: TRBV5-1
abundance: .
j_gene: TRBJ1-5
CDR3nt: TGCGCCAGCAGCTTGGGGTCCGACTCTCAGCCCCAGCATTTT
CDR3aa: CASSLGSDSQPQHF

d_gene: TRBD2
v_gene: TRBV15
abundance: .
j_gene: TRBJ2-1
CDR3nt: TGTGCCACCAGCAGAGCTTCGGGAGGGAGCTCCTACAATGAGCAGTTCTTC
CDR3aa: CATSRASGGSSYNEQFF

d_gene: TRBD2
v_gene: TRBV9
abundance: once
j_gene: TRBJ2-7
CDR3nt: TGTGCCAGCAGCGTAGGTACTAGCGGCTTCTACGAGCAGTACTTC
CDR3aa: CASSVGTSGFYEQYF

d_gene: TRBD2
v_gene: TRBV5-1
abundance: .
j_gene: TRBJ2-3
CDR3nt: TGCGCCAGCAGCTTGGAGCGGGGGTCCGCCAATACGCAGTATTTT
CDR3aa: CASSLERGSANTQYF

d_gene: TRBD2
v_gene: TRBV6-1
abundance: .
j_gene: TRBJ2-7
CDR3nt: TGTGCCAGCAGTGGACTAGCGGGCTCGGATCCCTACGAGCAGTACTTC
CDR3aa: CASSGLAGSDPYEQYF

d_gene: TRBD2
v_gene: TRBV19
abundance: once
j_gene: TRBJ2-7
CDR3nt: TGTGCCAGTAAGATACAGCGGGAGATGGGCGAGCAGTACTTC
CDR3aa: CASKIQREMGEQYF

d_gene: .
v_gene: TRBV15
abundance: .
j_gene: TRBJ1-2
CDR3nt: TGTGCCACCAGCAGAGAAGTCCGGCAGGCGGCTGGCTACACCTTC
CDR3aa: CATSREVRQAAGYTF

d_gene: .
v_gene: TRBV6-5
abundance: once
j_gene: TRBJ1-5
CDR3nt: TGTGCCAGCATTGGAGACGGAGATCAGCCCCAGCATTTT
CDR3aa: CASIGDGDQPQHF

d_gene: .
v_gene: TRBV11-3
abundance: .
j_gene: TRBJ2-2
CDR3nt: TGTGCCAGCAGCTTAGATTATGGAGGAAGGGCCACCGGGGAGCTGTTTTTT
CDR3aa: CASSLDYGGRATGELFF

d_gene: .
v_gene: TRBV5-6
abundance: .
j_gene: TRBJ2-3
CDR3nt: TGTGCCAGCAGCTTGCCTCCGGGCAGCACAGATACGCAGTATTTT
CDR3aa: CASSLPPGSTDTQYF

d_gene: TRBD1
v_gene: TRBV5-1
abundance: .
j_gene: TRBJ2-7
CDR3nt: TGCGCCAGCAGCGACCGGGACAGGGGGAACTACGAGCAGTACTTC
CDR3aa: CASSDRDRGNYEQYF

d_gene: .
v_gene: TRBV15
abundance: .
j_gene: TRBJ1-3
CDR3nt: TGTGCCACCAGCACGGGTTCGGGAAACACCATATATTTT
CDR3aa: CATSTGSGNTIYF

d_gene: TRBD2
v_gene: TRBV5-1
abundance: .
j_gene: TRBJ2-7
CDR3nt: TGCGCCAGCAGAAGCGGGAGTTTGTTAAACGAGCAGTACTTC
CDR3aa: CASRSGSLLNEQYF

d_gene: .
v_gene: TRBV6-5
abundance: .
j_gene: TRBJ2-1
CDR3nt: TGTGCCAGCAGTTCATGGACAGCCGCCGGCTACAATGAGCAGTTCTTC
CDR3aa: CASSSWTAAGYNEQFF

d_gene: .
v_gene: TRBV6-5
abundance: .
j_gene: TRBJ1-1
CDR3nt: TGTGCCAGCAGTTATTCCTATCTGAACACTGAAGCTTTCTTT
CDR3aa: CASSYSYLNTEAFF

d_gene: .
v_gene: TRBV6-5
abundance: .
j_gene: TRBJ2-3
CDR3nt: TGTGCCAGCAGTTACGGAGGTGCGGGGTCCGCAGATACGCAGTATTTT
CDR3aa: CASSYGGAGSADTQYF

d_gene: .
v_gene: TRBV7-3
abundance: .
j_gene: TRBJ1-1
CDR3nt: TGTGCCAGCAGCTTTTCCGGGAACACTGAAGCTTTCTTT
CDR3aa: CASSFSGNTEAFF

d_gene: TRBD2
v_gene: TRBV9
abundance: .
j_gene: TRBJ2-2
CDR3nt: TGTGCCAGCAGCGCCCGGGAGGCCACCGGGGAGCTGTTTTTT
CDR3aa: CASSAREATGELFF

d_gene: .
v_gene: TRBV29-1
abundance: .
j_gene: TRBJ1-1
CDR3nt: TGCAGCGTTGGCGGGAGAATGAACACTGAAGCTTTCTTT
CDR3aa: CSVGGRMNTEAFF

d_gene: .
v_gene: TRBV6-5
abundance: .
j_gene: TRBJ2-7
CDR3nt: TGTGCCAGCGGCCGTGCAGGGCTATCCTACGAGCAGTACTTC
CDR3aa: CASGRAGLSYEQYF

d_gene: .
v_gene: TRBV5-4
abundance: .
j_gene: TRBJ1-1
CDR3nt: TGTGCCAGCAGCCCAATACAGGGAGGGAACACTGAAGCTTTCTTT
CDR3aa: CASSPIQGGNTEAFF

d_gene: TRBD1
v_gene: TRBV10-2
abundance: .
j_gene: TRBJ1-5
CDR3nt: TGCGCCAGCAGAGCGATGGGGGACAGACTTAGCAATCAGCCCCAGCATTTT
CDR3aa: CASRAMGDRLSNQPQHF

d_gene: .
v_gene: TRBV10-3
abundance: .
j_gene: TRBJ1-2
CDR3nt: TGTGCCATCAGTGAGGCAGTTCGGAACTATGGCTACACCTTC
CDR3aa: CAISEAVRNYGYTF

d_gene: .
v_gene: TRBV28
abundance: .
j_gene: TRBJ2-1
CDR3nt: TGTGCCAGCAGTTTAAGGGGTAATGAGCAGTTCTTC
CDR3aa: CASSLRGNEQFF

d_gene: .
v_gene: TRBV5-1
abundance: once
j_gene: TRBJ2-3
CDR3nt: TGCGCCAGCACTTATAATGTAGGGTCTAGCACAGATACGCAGTATTTT
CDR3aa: CASTYNVGSSTDTQYF

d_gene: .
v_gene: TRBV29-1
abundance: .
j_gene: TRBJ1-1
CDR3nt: TGCAGCGTTGAACCCCCTGCCACTGAAGCTTTCTTT
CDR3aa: CSVEPPATEAFF

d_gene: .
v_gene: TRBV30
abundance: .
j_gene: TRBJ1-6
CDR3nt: TGTGCCTGGAGTATCCAGGGTTCATATTCACCCCTCCACTTT
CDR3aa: CAWSIQGSYSPLHF

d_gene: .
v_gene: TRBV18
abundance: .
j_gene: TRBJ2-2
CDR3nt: TGTGCCAGCTCACCACCGGCCCAGGGCGCGAACACCGGGGAGCTGTTTTTT
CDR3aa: CASSPPAQGANTGELFF

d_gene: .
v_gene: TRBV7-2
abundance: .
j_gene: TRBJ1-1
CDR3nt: TGTGCCAGCAGCTTAATGCCAGGGGTGACTGAAGCTTTCTTT
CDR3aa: CASSLMPGVTEAFF